This T cell receptor beta chain was identified during a study of blood T cell repertoires in COVID-19. In the study overall: Spain, Italy and the United States supplied samples that represented acute and convalescent COVID-19.

Repertoires were generated with immunoSEQ multiplex PCR, while TCRdb's copy carries only in-frame clones and drops some. The table lists a few hundred thousand clones, about 80% of them singletons, with roughly 3.2% in the top ten. This clone was recorded once. Recruitment covered fewer than 25 US areas and drew participants whose ages spanned roughly 18 to 100 years. Cohort assignment relied on participant-reported clinical history. Recovered status in Cohort 3 required two negative PCRs, clearance, or symptom resolution. The sequence derives from a man in his forties or fifties who had recovered from COVID-19. The sequencing sample was made of PBMCs or T cells enriched from blood (not recorded which).

The DNA for the CDR3 is TGTGCCAGTAGGAAGACAGGGCAGTATGGGAACACTGAAGCTTTCTTT. It specifies CASRKTGQYGNTEAFF. The V call is TRBV19, the J call TRBJ1-1, with TRBD1 matching over 7 bases. With V trimmed by 6 bases and J by 1 base, 11 bases remained unmatched. The germline V gene encodes CDR1 LNHDA and CDR2 SQIVND (reference sequence). This CDR3 region has 16 residues.